This is a list of T cell receptor beta chains from one sample in a study of tumor and adjacent non-tumor tissue in lung cancer. TCRdb fed the multiplex PCR reads into MiXCR, producing one record per CDR3 protein. The table lists more than 120,000 distinct CDR3 sequences, approximately 70% of them singletons. The sample taken for sequencing was lung tumor tissue. Source of these receptors: a man aged 55 to 70 with small cell lung cancer. The CDR3 runs from the conserved cysteine through the conserved F or W. A D gene is named only where the DNA matches it firmly. Expanded clones get a size class; other rows say once, few or many, or leave the size out.

TRBV20-1	few	TRBJ2-2	.	13	TGCAGTGCTAGAGGCCCGGCCACCGGGGAGCTGTTTTTT	CSARGPATGELFF
TRBV11-2	.	TRBJ2-1	.	14	TGTGCCAGCAGACCACGCACAGGGATTGCTGGTCAGTTCTTC	CASRPRTGIAGQFF
TRBV20-1	.	TRBJ2-1	TRBD2	15	TGCAGTGTTAAAAGCGGGAGAAGCTCCTGCAATGAGCAGTTCTTC	CSVKSGRSSCNEQFF
TRBV6-5	many	TRBJ1-4	TRBD1	15	TGTGCCAGCAGTTACTCTCGGACAGGGCGGGAAAAACTGTTTTTT	CASSYSRTGREKLFF
TRBV6-5	.	TRBJ2-3	.	16	TGTGCCAGCAGATCTCGGACTTTTACCATTACAGATACGCAGTATTTT	CASRSRTFTITDTQYF
TRBV4-1	.	TRBJ1-5	TRBD1	16	TGCGCCAGCAGCCACGAGGACAGGGGGAGCAATCGGCCCCAACATTTT	CASSHEDRGSNRPQHF
TRBV24-1	once	TRBJ2-2	.	15	TGTGCCACCAGTGGCACTTGCGCAGACACCGGGGAGCTGTTTTTT	CATSGTCADTGELFF
TRBV6-2/TRBV6-3	.	TRBJ2-1	TRBD2	15	TGTGCCAGCATCCTCGGGACTAGCGTCTACAATGAGCAGTCCTTC	CASILGTSVYNEQSF
TRBV28	.	TRBJ2-7	.	15	TGTGCCAGCAGCCTACTACAAAGCAGGGTCTACGAGCAGTACTTC	CASSLLQSRVYEQYF
TRBV4-1	.	TRBJ1-5	TRBD1	15	TGCGCCAGCAGCCAACAGACAGGGTACGGTCAGCCCCAGCACTTT	CASSQQTGYGQPQHF
TRBV6-5	few	TRBJ2-5	.	14	TGTGCCAGCAGTACCCGACAGGCGGAAGAGACCCAGTACTTC	CASSTRQAEETQYF
TRBV5-6	.	TRBJ2-3	TRBD2	16	TGTGCCAGCAGAAGAGGACTAGCGGGAGTCTCAGATATGCAGTATTTT	CASRRGLAGVSDMQYF
TRBV20-1	few	TRBJ2-1	TRBD2	18	TGCAGTGCTAGGACCTGGACTAGCGGGGACACATCCTACAATGAGCAGTTCTTC	CSARTWTSGDTSYNEQFF
TRBV11-1	.	TRBJ2-3	TRBD2	18	TGTGCCAGCAGCTTACTAGTGACTAGCGGGTTCGACACAGATACACAGTATTTT	CASSLLVTSGFDTDTQYF
TRBV12-3/TRBV12-4	once	TRBJ2-7	.	12	TGTGCCAGCAGCTTCCGCACCTACGAGCAGTACTTC	CASSFRTYEQYF
TRBV28	.	TRBJ2-7	.	16	TGTGTCAGCAGTCGGGAAGGTCGGGACATGGCCTACGAGCAGTACTTC	CVSSREGRDMAYEQYF
TRBV28	.	TRBJ1-2	TRBD1	15	TGTACCAGCAGTTACCGGGGACAGGGGAGGAGTGGCTACACCTTC	CTSSYRGQGRSGYTF
TRBV12-3/TRBV12-4	few	TRBJ2-1	.	15	TGTGCCAGCAGTCTAGACCAACCGAACTACAATGAGCAGTTCTTC	CASSLDQPNYNEQFF
TRBV20-1	.	TRBJ2-5	.	13	TGCAGTGCTTCTACAGGGCAGCAAGAGACCCAGTACTTC	CSASTGQQETQYF
TRBV29-1	once	TRBJ1-1	.	12	TGCAGCATTGGGGGCGGCAACACTGAAACTTTCTTT	CSIGGGNTETFF
TRBV14	.	TRBJ1-2	.	13	TGTGCGAGCAGCCATGTGACAAACCATGGCTACACCTTC	CASSHVTNHGYTF
TRBV11-2	.	TRBJ2-1	.	14	TGTGCCAGCAGCCGCCCGGAAGGAGGCAATGAGCAGTTATTC	CASSRPEGGNEQLF